This is a list of T cell receptor beta chains from one sample in a study of T-cell memory formation after mild COVID-19. TCRdb called the 5' RACE reads again in MiXCR, with one record for every CDR3 protein. The sample records 290,000 or so distinct CDR3 sequences, approximately 19% being singletons. The sample taken for sequencing was PBMCs or a T cell subset sorted from them (not recorded which). These receptors originate from a man aged 18 to 30 who had mild COVID-19 (a few samples of this study predate the infection). Cell type and time point are not known. CDR3s include the opening cysteine and the closing phenylalanine or tryptophan.

V: TRBV4-3
J: TRBJ1-1
CDR3: CASSQDRNTEAFF

V: TRBV28
J: TRBJ2-2
CDR3: CASTFQGAGELFF

V: TRBV5-5
J: TRBJ2-7
CDR3: CASSLMQGWNEQYF

V: TRBV28
J: TRBJ2-6
CDR3: CASSPGQLSGANVLTF

V: TRBV7-2
J: TRBJ2-5
CDR3: CASSLVTGDRAETQYF

V: TRBV6-1
J: TRBJ2-3
CDR3: CASSTRTGGTDTQYF

V: TRBV5-1
J: TRBJ2-3
CDR3: CASSLSRQNEDADTQYF

V: TRBV6-2/TRBV6-3
J: TRBJ2-7
CDR3: CASSYSTNPFRDKNYEQYF

V: TRBV10-3
J: TRBJ2-2
CDR3: CAISGTETGELFF

V: TRBV5-6
J: TRBJ2-2
CDR3: CASRMRGGLRTGELFF

V: TRBV28
J: TRBJ2-2
CDR3: CASSPRRNTGELFF

V: TRBV2
J: TRBJ1-2
CDR3: CASGPGNGYTF

V: TRBV11-3
J: TRBJ2-2
CDR3: CASSLAGRSNTGELFF

V: TRBV4-3
J: TRBJ2-1
CDR3: CASSQDIGGEQFF

V: TRBV27
J: TRBJ1-6
CDR3: CASGLLGRNSPLHF

V: TRBV15
J: TRBJ2-1
CDR3: CATSARASYNEQFF

V: TRBV28
J: TRBJ1-2
CDR3: CASSSPRGYTF